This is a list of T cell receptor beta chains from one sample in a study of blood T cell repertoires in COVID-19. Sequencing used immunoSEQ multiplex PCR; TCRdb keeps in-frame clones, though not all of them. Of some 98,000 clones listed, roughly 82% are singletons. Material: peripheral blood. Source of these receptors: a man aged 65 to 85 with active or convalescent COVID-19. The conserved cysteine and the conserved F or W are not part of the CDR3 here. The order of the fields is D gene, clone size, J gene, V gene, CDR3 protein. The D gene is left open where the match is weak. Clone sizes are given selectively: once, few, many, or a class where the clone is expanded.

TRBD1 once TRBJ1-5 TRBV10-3 ASGTGGNQPQH
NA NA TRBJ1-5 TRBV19 ASSTAGGNQPQH
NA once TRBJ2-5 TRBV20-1 STDRRETQY
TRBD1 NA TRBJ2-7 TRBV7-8 ASSSPETGVSYEQY
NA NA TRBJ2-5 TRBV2 ASRDGGETQY
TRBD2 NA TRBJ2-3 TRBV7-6 ASSRWRGAQDTQY
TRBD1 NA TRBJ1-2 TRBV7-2 ASSLLGQAYGYT
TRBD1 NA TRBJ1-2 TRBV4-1 ASSVSGTVRYGYT
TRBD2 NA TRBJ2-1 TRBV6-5 ASSYGRGVNEQF
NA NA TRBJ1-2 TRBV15 ATSKNVAGANYGYT
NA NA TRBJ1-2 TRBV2 ASSFGENYGYT
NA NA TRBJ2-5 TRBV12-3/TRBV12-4 ASGPQGSETQY
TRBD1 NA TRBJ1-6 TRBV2 ATSGTGGSYNSPLH
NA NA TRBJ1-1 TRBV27 ASSLVRANTEAF
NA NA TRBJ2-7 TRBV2 ASKKGLSTYEQY
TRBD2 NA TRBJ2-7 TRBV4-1 ASSQDSPGGRGEQY
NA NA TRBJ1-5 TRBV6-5 ASRQGEQPQH
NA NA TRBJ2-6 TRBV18 ASSPFGGTRGANVLT
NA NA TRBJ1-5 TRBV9 ASSAQGSNQPQH
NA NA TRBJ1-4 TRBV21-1 ASSSRTGANEKLF
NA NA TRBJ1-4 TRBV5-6 ASSLAGIWGEKLF
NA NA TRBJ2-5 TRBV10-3 AIREQAQETQY
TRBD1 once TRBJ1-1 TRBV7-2 ASSLGGGLGTEAF
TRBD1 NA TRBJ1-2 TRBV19 ASRTGNGYT
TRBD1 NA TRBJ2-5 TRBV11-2 ASSPTGGYETQY
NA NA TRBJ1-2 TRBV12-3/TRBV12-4 ASRKGVYGYT
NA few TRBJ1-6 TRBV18 ASSEAGADNSPLH
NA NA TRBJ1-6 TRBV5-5 ASSLEMNSPLH
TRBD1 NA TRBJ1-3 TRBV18 ASSPNPGQAFVSGNTIY
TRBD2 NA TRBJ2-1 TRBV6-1 ASSEGLSGGVYNEQF
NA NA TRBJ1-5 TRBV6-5 ASRAGNNQPQH
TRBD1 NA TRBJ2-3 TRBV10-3 AISGQGSTDTQY
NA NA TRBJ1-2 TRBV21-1 ASSKVGRGDRTYGYT
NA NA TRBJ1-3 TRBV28 ASKTGGTGNTIY
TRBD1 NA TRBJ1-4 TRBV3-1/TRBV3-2 ASSHRTGESEKLF
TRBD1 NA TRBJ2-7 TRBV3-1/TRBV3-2 ASSQDSPDRGRRYGEQY
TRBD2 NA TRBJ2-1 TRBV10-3 AISEAGNSYNEQF
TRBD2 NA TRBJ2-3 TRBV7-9 ASGLAGVTQY
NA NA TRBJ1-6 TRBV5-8 ASSLESQLNSPLH
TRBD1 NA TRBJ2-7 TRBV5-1 ASSLRQGSRYEQY
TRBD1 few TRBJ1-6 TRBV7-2 ASSQGGRTRSSYNSPLH
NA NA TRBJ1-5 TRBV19 ASSVATASNQPQH
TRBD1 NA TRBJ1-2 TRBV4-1 ASSQEQGAQGYT
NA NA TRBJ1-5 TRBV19 ASSRGGDQPQH
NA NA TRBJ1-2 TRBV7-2 ASSLVSYGYT
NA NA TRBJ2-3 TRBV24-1 ATSESTTGKDTQY
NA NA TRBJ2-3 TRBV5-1 ASSFGRGASGDTQY
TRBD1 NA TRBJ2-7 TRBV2 ASRPGTGVYEQY
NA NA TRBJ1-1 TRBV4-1 ASSRLMVGTTNTEAF
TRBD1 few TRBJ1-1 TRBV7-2 ASSTQGRDTEAF
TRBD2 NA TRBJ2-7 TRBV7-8 ASREDPRAGAYEQY
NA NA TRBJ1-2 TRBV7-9 ASSVQRDYGYT
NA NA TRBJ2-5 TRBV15 ATSRPRVAAQETQY
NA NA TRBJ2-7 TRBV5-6 ASTIWGAEQY
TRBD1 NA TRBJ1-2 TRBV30 AWSIVTGGSGYT
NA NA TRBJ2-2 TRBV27 ASTRRGSGELF
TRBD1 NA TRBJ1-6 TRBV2 ASGGQGVYNSPLH